One sample yielded the 11 T cell receptor beta chains listed below, sequenced in a study of blood T cell repertoires in COVID-19. Sequencing used immunoSEQ multiplex PCR; TCRdb keeps in-frame clones, though not all of them. Among around 260,000 clones listed, roughly 89% were seen once. What was sequenced was peripheral blood. These TCRs come from a man aged 25 to 40 with acute or convalescent COVID-19.

The chain recombines TRBV30 with TRBJ2-1; D is ambiguous. The CDR3 spans 13 residues. Trimming took 3 bases from V and 0 from J, leaving 6 bases between them. The germline gives CDR1 GTSNPN, CDR2 SVGIG (reference sequence). CDR3 loop: CAWRHRSYNEQFF. The DNA of the CDR3 is TGTGCCTGGAGACATCGCTCCTACAATGAGCAGTTCTTC.

The sample holds one count of this clone. The chain links TRBV18 to TRBJ1-2; D is perhaps TRBD1 (6 bases). V dropped 5 bases and J dropped 6 bases, with 25 bases sitting between them. The CDR3 loop spans 17 amino acids. CDR1 and CDR2 (germline): KGHSH, LQKENI. CDR3 nucleotides: TGTGCCAGCTCATCCAGAGGTCCTTCGGGGGGCGTGGATGGCTACACCTTC. Residues: CASSSRGPSGGVDGYTF. Full variable domain (rest looked up from reference TRBV18 and TRBJ1-2): NAGVMQNPRHLVRRRGQEARLRCSPMKGHSHVYWYRQLPEEGLKFMVYLQKENIIDESGMPKERFSAEFPKEGPSILRIQQVVRGDSAAYFCASSSRGPSGGVDGYTFGSGTRLTVV.

This clone has a handful of counts. The chain recombines TRBV7-2 with TRBJ1-5; 7 nucleotides agree with TRBD1. From germline, CDR1 is SGHTA and CDR2 FQGNSA. The V gene end was trimmed by 5 bases and the J gene end by 0 bases; junction bases not matched to a gene: 4. This CDR3 has 15 residues. The CDR3 is CASSQNRGSNQPQHF. The CDR3 DNA reads as TGTGCCAGCAGCCAGAACAGGGGTAGCAATCAGCCCCAGCATTTT. The full variable domain, its missing parts supplied by reference TRBV7-2 and TRBJ1-5, is GAGVSQSPSNKVTEKGKDVELRCDPISGHTALYWYRQSLGQGLEFLIYFQGNSAPDKSGLPSDRFSAERTGGSVSTLTIQRTQQEDSAVYLCASSQNRGSNQPQHFGDGTRLSIL.

This clone came up once. The chain links TRBV6-5 to TRBJ2-1; TRBD1 matches at 8 bases. The CDR3 runs to 16 residues. V shed 2 bases and J 0 bases; nucleotides not matched to a gene: 3. Germline CDR1 and CDR2: MNHEY and SVGAGI. CDR3 nucleotides: TGTGCCAGCAGTTACCGGGGACAGGCCTCCTACAATGAGCAGTTCTTC. This gives the protein CASSYRGQASYNEQFF.

The J gene is TRBJ2-3, the V gene TRBV28; 7 bases align to TRBD2. Germline loops: CDR1 MDHEN, CDR2 SYDVKM. This CDR3 contains 15 residues. V was pared by 5 bases and J by 2 bases, with 7 bases of the junction left unmatched. CDR3 in DNA: TGTGCCAGCAGTAGAGCGGGACTCCCCACAGATACGCAGTATTTT. It translates to CASSRAGLPTDTQYF.

The chain has TRBV5-1 and TRBJ2-5, with D unclear. V was trimmed by 3 bases and J by 4 bases, leaving 10 bases between them. Germline V gene lookup returns CDR1 SGHRS and CDR2 YFSETQ. The CDR3 runs 13 residues. The chain's CDR3 is CASSYGSGETQYF. The CDR3 DNA is TGCGCCAGCAGCTACGGGTCTGGAGAGACCCAGTACTTC.

The rearrangement uses TRBV6-6 and TRBJ2-2, with 10 positions matching TRBD2. The germline CDR1 and CDR2 sequences are MNHNY and SVGAGI (reference sequence). Unmatched junction bases numbered 3, after V lost 8 bases and J lost 3 bases. The CDR3 is made up of 14 amino acids. CDR3 nucleotide sequence: TGTGCCAGCGTAGCGGGAGGATACACCGGGGAGCTGTTTTTT. This translates into CASVAGGYTGELFF.

This clone came up once. The V and J genes are TRBV3-1 (or the pseudogene TRBV3-2) and TRBJ2-4; the match to TRBD2 covers 9 bases. V lost 3 bases to trimming and J lost 6 bases; unmatched junction nucleotides: 3. Germline CDR1 LGHDT, CDR2 YNNKEL (reference sequence). There are 14 residues in the CDR3. The CDR3 spells CASSQAGGGNIQYF. The CDR3 region has the DNA TGTGCCAGCAGCCAGGCGGGGGGGGGAAACATTCAGTACTTC.

The chain couples TRBV5-6 to TRBJ1-6; D is possibly TRBD1 (5 bases). The CDR3 is 16 residues long. CDR1 SGHDT and CDR2 YYEEEE come from the germline V gene. V shed 5 bases and J shed 0 bases, with 12 bases lying between them. The CDR3 DNA reads TGTGCCAGCAGACGGGGGGGAAGCTCCTATAATTCACCCCTCCACTTT. Protein sequence: CASRRGGSSYNSPLHF.

CDR3: CASRSGDRDMDTQYF. As DNA, the CDR3 is TGTGCCAGCAGGTCGGGGGACAGGGATATGGATACGCAGTATTTT. V is TRBV27 and J is TRBJ2-3; 9 bases fit TRBD1. Unmatched junction bases numbered 10, after V lost 6 bases and J lost 6 bases. Germline V lookup: CDR1 MNHEY, CDR2 SMNVEV (reference sequence). The CDR3 is 15 residues long.

This chain joins TRBV10-1 and TRBJ2-3, with a tentative D call TRBD2 (6 bases). From germline, CDR1 is WNHNN and CDR2 SYGVQD (reference sequence). The CDR3 sequence is 15 residues long. Trimming left V 11 bases short and J 0 bases short, with 18 bases between. CDR3 in DNA: TGCGCCGGCTCGGGGCGGGATGCTAGCACAGATACGCAGTATTTT. Translated: CAGSGRDASTDTQYF.